This T cell receptor beta chain was captured by sequencing in a study of cytomegalovirus exposure and HLA in healthy donors. Amplification used 60 Vbeta primers and 13 Jbeta primers. This table comes from immunoSEQ multiplex PCR, and its TCRdb copy is limited to in-frame clones, with some not included. The sample lists 150,000 or so clones, 75% occurring once. The germline CDR1 and CDR2 sequences are MNHEY and SMNVEV (reference sequence). V gave up 6 bases and J gave up 5 bases; unmatched junction bases: 4. The CDR3 length is 14 residues. Findings of the study overall: Highest at DRB1 and lowest at HLA-C, TCR association rates differed among HLA loci in a later analysis. Three of the chains that were CMV-associated were confirmed in vitro to be specific for CMV antigens. Per published reports, the classifier diagnosed cytomegalovirus status with high specificity and sensitivity.

Details on this clone: No antigen is known for it.

The sample taken for sequencing was PBMCs. The rearrangement joins TRBV27 to TRBJ2-1; 10 nucleotides agree with TRBD1. The clonotype originates from a man in his forties or fifties in good health and CMV-seronegative. This CDR3 reads CASSRQGANNEQFF. The CDR3 nucleotides read TGTGCCAGCAGCCGACAGGGGGCAAACAATGAGCAGTTCTTC.